These T cell receptor beta chains were read from a single sample in a study of shared clonotypes between healthy human individuals. Measured with immunoSEQ multiplex PCR; TCRdb has only the in-frame clones, and not every one. The table lists about 2.2 million clones, 93% of them singletons. Sequenced input: naive CD8+ T cells from PBMCs. The receptor set was obtained from a man between 18 and 29 years old in good health. Some clones in this sample may be carry-over from other donors' samples. CDR3s include the opening cysteine and the closing phenylalanine or tryptophan. The D gene is left open where the match is weak. Where a row states a size, it is once, few, many or the class of an expanded clone; other rows omit it.

v_gene,abundance,d_gene,j_gene,CDR3aa,CDR3nt
TRBV5-1,-,-,TRBJ1-2,CASSLDLGGSYGYTF,TGCGCCAGCAGCTTGGATTTAGGGGGGAGCTATGGCTACACCTTC
TRBV11-2,-,-,TRBJ1-1,CASSFNQQEAFF,TGTGCCAGCAGCTTTAACCAACAGGAAGCTTTCTTT
TRBV27,once,-,TRBJ2-1,CASRPGDFSGNEQFF,TGTGCCAGCAGACCGGGCGATTTTAGCGGCAATGAGCAGTTCTTC
TRBV15,-,-,TRBJ2-7,CATSSTQGSFSYEQYF,TGTGCCACCAGCAGTACGCAGGGTAGCTTTTCCTACGAGCAGTACTTC
TRBV12-5,few,-,TRBJ1-1,CASGVSQVAEAFF,TGTGCTAGTGGTGTGTCCCAAGTTGCTGAAGCTTTCTTT
TRBV4-1,-,TRBD1,TRBJ2-7,CASSPPRQGSSYEQYF,TGCGCCAGCAGCCCGCCTAGACAGGGTTCGTCCTACGAGCAGTACTTC
TRBV7-9,-,-,TRBJ2-3,CASSLALTADTQYF,TGTGCCAGCAGCTTAGCGCTTACGGCAGATACGCAGTATTTT
TRBV27,once,-,TRBJ2-7,CASTPGVPLYYEQYF,TGTGCCAGCACCCCTGGGGTTCCCCTTTACTACGAGCAGTACTTC
TRBV18,-,-,TRBJ2-7,CASSPAPGYLYEQYF,TGTGCCAGCTCACCTGCCCCAGGTTACCTCTACGAGCAGTACTTC
TRBV28,-,-,TRBJ2-7,CASSLSGGPGYEQYF,TGTGCCAGCAGTTTAAGTGGAGGGCCGGGCTACGAGCAGTACTTC
TRBV7-2,-,-,TRBJ2-5,CASSQEVAQGGQETQYF,TGTGCCAGCAGCCAAGAAGTCGCTCAAGGGGGGCAAGAGACCCAGTACTTC
TRBV5-4,-,TRBD1,TRBJ1-2,CASSPGQSAYGYTF,TGTGCCAGCAGTCCGGGACAGAGTGCCTATGGCTACACCTTC
TRBV11-2,-,-,TRBJ2-7,CASSLVHPEQYF,TGTGCCAGCAGCTTAGTACACCCCGAGCAGTACTTC
TRBV14,-,-,TRBJ2-2,CASSPVGGGELFF,TGTGCCAGCAGCCCCGTAGGCGGCGGGGAGCTGTTTTTT
TRBV7-9,-,-,TRBJ2-2,CASSPERELFF,TGTGCCAGCAGCCCCGAGCGGGAGCTGTTTTTT
TRBV27,-,TRBD2,TRBJ2-3,CASSLLGLAGSSDTQYF,TGTGCCAGCAGTTTATTAGGACTAGCGGGATCGTCAGATACGCAGTATTTT
TRBV6-5,-,-,TRBJ2-5,CASSYYDQETQYF,TGTGCCAGCAGTTACTACGACCAAGAGACCCAGTACTTC
TRBV7-2,-,-,TRBJ2-1,CASSLEMSGFYNEQFF,TGTGCCAGCAGCTTAGAGATGAGCGGTTTCTACAATGAGCAGTTCTTC
TRBV25-1,-,-,TRBJ1-1,CASTQRGEAFF,TGTGCCAGCACTCAAAGGGGAGAAGCTTTCTTT
TRBV5-1,once,-,TRBJ1-3,CASSLDGSSGNTIYF,TGCGCCAGCAGCTTGGACGGCTCCTCTGGAAACACCATATATTTT
TRBV27,-,-,TRBJ1-1,CASSLTLTVNTEAFF,TGTGCCAGCAGTCTAACGCTGACAGTAAACACTGAAGCTTTCTTT
TRBV7-6,-,TRBD1,TRBJ2-7,CASSLRTGGFSYEQYF,TGTGCCAGCAGCCTCCGTACAGGGGGTTTCTCCTACGAGCAGTACTTC
TRBV15,-,-,TRBJ1-5,CATSRESDQPQHF,TGTGCCACCAGCAGAGAATCTGATCAGCCCCAGCATTTT
TRBV7-2,-,-,TRBJ1-1,CASSFTGRTEAFF,TGTGCCAGCAGCTTCACAGGGAGAACTGAAGCTTTCTTT
TRBV7-8,-,-,TRBJ2-3,CASSLEPETGVRGVTDTQYF,TGTGCCAGCAGCTTAGAACCCGAGACGGGAGTTAGGGGGGTCACAGATACGCAGTATTTT
TRBV9,-,TRBD1,TRBJ2-2,CASSETGTGTGELFF,TGTGCCAGCAGCGAGACCGGGACAGGGACCGGGGAGCTGTTTTTT
TRBV7-2,-,-,TRBJ1-1,CASSFSPHSEGLIEAFF,TGTGCCAGCAGCTTTTCACCTCACTCTGAGGGACTAATTGAAGCTTTCTTT
TRBV29-1,-,-,TRBJ1-1,CSAGTEAFF,TGCAGCGCCGGGACAGAAGCTTTCTTT
TRBV5-1,-,-,TRBJ2-5,CASSLGWGQETQYF,TGCGCCAGCAGCTTGGGTTGGGGGCAAGAGACCCAGTACTTC
TRBV4-1,-,TRBD2,TRBJ2-1,CASSQDSGTRLGNEQFF,TGCGCCAGCAGCCAAGATAGCGGGACTAGATTAGGCAATGAGCAGTTCTTC
TRBV27,-,TRBD2,TRBJ2-1,CASSPGLAIRNEQFF,TGTGCCAGCAGTCCAGGACTAGCGATCCGCAATGAGCAGTTCTTC
TRBV28,-,-,TRBJ2-7,CAASTYEQYF,TGTGCCGCGAGTACCTACGAGCAGTACTTC
TRBV6-5,-,TRBD1,TRBJ1-4,CASSYGQGAGEKLFF,TGTGCCAGCAGTTACGGACAGGGGGCCGGTGAAAAACTGTTTTTT
TRBV2,-,-,TRBJ2-2,CASSAKVVTGELFF,TGTGCCAGCAGTGCCAAGGTAGTAACCGGGGAGCTGTTTTTT
TRBV20-1,-,-,TRBJ2-7,CSANTGYEQYF,TGCAGTGCTAATACCGGCTACGAGCAGTACTTC
TRBV25-1,-,TRBD1,TRBJ1-2,CASSPGDSYGYTF,TGTGCCAGCAGTCCTGGGGACAGCTATGGCTACACCTTC
TRBV28,-,-,TRBJ2-5,CASSLRQVVETQYF,TGTGCCAGCAGTTTACGTCAGGTCGTGGAGACCCAGTACTTC
TRBV4-1,-,TRBD1,TRBJ2-2,CASKPIGQGSGELFF,TGCGCCAGCAAACCAATCGGACAGGGGTCAGGGGAGCTGTTTTTT
TRBV29-1,-,TRBD2,TRBJ2-5,CSAKGERGRTQYF,TGCAGCGCCAAGGGCGAGCGGGGTAGGACCCAGTACTTC
TRBV4-2,few,TRBD2,TRBJ2-1,CASSPETSGYNEQFF,TGTGCCAGCAGTCCGGAGACTAGCGGTTACAATGAGCAGTTCTTC